The 24 T cell receptor beta chains given below trace back to one sample, sequenced in a study of long-term antiretroviral therapy in people with HIV. It was version v3.0 of the immunoSEQ assay that was run at survey level. Generated by immunoSEQ multiplex PCR, the TCRdb table keeps only in-frame clones and is missing some. The table shows 45,000 or so clones, with more than 90% occurring only once. The sequences come from unsorted PBMCs, collected 3.7 years after starting antiretroviral therapy. These receptors originate from a woman in her forties or fifties with HIV.

The CDR3 DNA is TGCGCCAGCAGCCAAGAACCGGGATACTCCTACAATGAGCAGTTCTTC. It encodes CASSQEPGYSYNEQFF. The rearrangement uses TRBV4-1 and TRBJ2-1, with a weak D call TRBD2 (5 bases). Germline CDR1 and CDR2: MGHRA and YSYEKL. This CDR3 is 16 amino acids long. Trimming cost V 0 bases and J 0 bases, with 9 bases left between them.

The chain's CDR3 is CASSPQVNTEAFF. In DNA, the CDR3 is TGTGCCAGCTCACCACAGGTGAACACTGAAGCTTTCTTT. The chain is built from TRBV18 and TRBJ1-1; D is unclear. V lost 1 base, J lost 0 bases, and 3 bases lay in between. The CDR3 is 13 residues long. In germline, CDR1 is KGHSH, CDR2 LQKENI.

This rearrangement joins TRBV21-1 to TRBJ2-7; TRBD2, as called in the table, went unchecked against the DNA. TRBV21-1 is noted as a pseudogene. CDR3 length: 17 residues. The CDR3 sequence: CASSKSQRGDGSYEQYF. In DNA form, the CDR3 reads TGTGCCAGCAGCAAAAGCCAGCGGGGGGATGGCTCCTACGAGCAGTACTTC.

The gene calls are TRBV5-5 and TRBJ1-2; a possible D gene is TRBD1 (6 bases). V dropped 3 bases and J dropped 5 bases, with 11 bases sitting between them. CDR3 size: 13 residues. Germline CDR1 and CDR2: SGHKS and YYEKEE (reference sequence). The CDR3, as DNA: TGTGCCAGCAGCTCGCGACAGGAGTATGGCTACACCTTC. This gives the protein CASSSRQEYGYTF.

The rearrangement uses TRBV18 and TRBJ1-5, with 7 bases aligning to TRBD1. The CDR3 is 15 residues long. Per the germline V gene, CDR1 is KGHSH and CDR2 is LQKENI. J lost 0 bases, V lost 4 bases, and 3 bases had no gene match. DNA for the CDR3: TGTGCCAGCTCACGGGACAGTGATAGCAATCAGCCCCAGCATTTT. This gives the protein CASSRDSDSNQPQHF.

This chain connects TRBV5-4 to TRBJ2-5; 8 bases align to TRBD2. Germline V gives CDR1 SGHNT, CDR2 YYREEE (reference sequence). This CDR3 has 16 residues. The V and J ends lost 1 base and 2 bases, in that order; junction bases with no gene match: 7. The CDR3 reads CASSLTASGPQETQYF. DNA for the CDR3: TGTGCCAGCAGCTTGACGGCTAGCGGGCCACAAGAGACCCAGTACTTC.

This clone came up a few times. Other DNA variants within this sample encode the same CDR3. This sequence joins TRBV5-1 and TRBJ2-5; D is ambiguous. Germline loops: CDR1 SGHRS, CDR2 YFSETQ. The CDR3 spans 12 residues. Trimming cost V 4 bases and J 1 base, with 5 bases left between them. Here the CDR3 reads CASSRTQETQYF. DNA of the CDR3: TGCGCCAGCAGCAGGACCCAAGAGACCCAGTACTTC. Combining the CDR3 with reference TRBV5-1 and TRBJ2-5 gives the whole variable domain KAGVTQTPRYLIKTRGQQVTLSCSPISGHRSVSWYQQTPGQGLQFLFEYFSETQRNKGNFPGRFSGRQFSNSRSEMNVSTLELGDSALYLCASSRTQETQYFGPGTRLLVL.

The chain is built from TRBV12-5 and TRBJ2-2, with D hard to call. The V gene lost 5 bases and the J gene lost 0 bases, with 16 bases spanning the gap. Germline V gene data show CDR1 as LGHNT and CDR2 as FRNRAP. The CDR3 consists of 17 residues. CDR3 in amino acids: CASGPEGRVTNTGELFF. The CDR3 DNA follows: TGTGCTAGTGGTCCCGAAGGACGGGTAACGAACACCGGGGAGCTGTTTTTT.

This chain joins TRBV11-2 and TRBJ1-2, with 10 bases matching TRBD1. The ends lost 0 bases at V and 3 bases at J; junction bases unmatched: 7. From germline, CDR1 is SGHAT and CDR2 FQNNGV. CDR3 length: 17 residues. Here the CDR3 reads CASSLELGQGLYYGYTF. The CDR3 DNA reads as TGTGCCAGCAGCTTAGAGTTGGGACAGGGGTTGTACTATGGCTACACCTTC.

The chain combines TRBV4-3 with TRBJ2-7; D is perhaps TRBD1 or TRBD2 (5 bases each). CDR1 and CDR2 (germline): LGHNA, YSLEER. V was cut by 0 bases and J by 5 bases, with 29 bases left in between. This CDR3 spans 20 amino acids. The CDR3: CASSQDPFGALARGLHEQYF. The CDR3 DNA is TGCGCCAGCAGCCAAGATCCTTTCGGGGCGTTGGCTCGGGGTTTACACGAGCAGTACTTC.

The chain combines TRBV7-3 with TRBJ2-1; 7 bases line up with TRBD2. CDR1 is SGHTA, CDR2 FQGTGA, per germline. The length of the CDR3 is 15 residues. Trimming took 1 base from V and 4 from J; bases not matched to a gene: 4. In DNA form, the CDR3 reads TGTGCCAGCAGCTTAAAGCGGGGTGTTTACAATGAGCAGTTCTTC. It codes for CASSLKRGVYNEQFF.

V gene TRBV7-9 combines with J gene TRBJ2-1; 9 nucleotides align to TRBD2. In germline, CDR1 is SEHNR, CDR2 FQNEAQ (reference sequence). This CDR3 is built from 16 residues. Trimming took 4 bases from V and 5 from J; bases not matched to a gene: 9. The chain's CDR3 is CASSWPTSGLNNEQFF. The CDR3 DNA reads as TGTGCCAGCAGCTGGCCCACTAGCGGGCTTAACAATGAGCAGTTCTTC.

The chain has TRBV6-1 and TRBJ2-3; 11 bases match TRBD2. Germline CDR1 MNHNS, CDR2 SASEGT. J gave up 6 bases and V 8 bases, and 4 bases lay outside the gene matches. This CDR3 region has 13 residues. The CDR3 loop reads CASLSGGADTQYF. CDR3 coding DNA: TGTGCCAGCCTTAGCGGGGGGGCCGATACGCAGTATTTT.

CDR3 nucleotide sequence: TGCGCCAGCAGCTTGGGGAGGGTACAAGAGACCCAGTACTTC. It yields the protein CASSLGRVQETQYF. This chain connects TRBV5-1 to TRBJ2-5, with D perhaps TRBD2 (6 bases). The CDR3 runs to 14 residues. Trimming took 0 bases from V and 2 from J, leaving 8 bases between them. The germline V gene encodes CDR1 SGHRS and CDR2 YFSETQ.

The chain uses TRBV4-1 and TRBJ1-2; D not resolved. Trimming removed 4 bases at V and 4 bases at J, with 13 bases between. The CDR3 has 14 amino acids. The V gene's germline CDR1 is MGHRA and CDR2 YSYEKL. CDR3 region: CASSRATGIYGYTF. The CDR3 coding sequence is TGCGCCAGCAGCCGGGCGACCGGGATCTATGGCTACACCTTC.

The CDR3 here is CASRQESSYNSPLHF. CDR3 nucleotide sequence: TGTGCCAGCAGACAGGAAAGCTCCTATAATTCACCCCTCCACTTT. The genes are TRBV2 and TRBJ1-6; D is perhaps TRBD1 (5 bases). CDR1 is SNHLY and CDR2 is FYNNEI in the germline V gene. The CDR3 is 15 residues long. Trimming left V 6 bases short and J 0 bases short, with 9 bases between.

This rearrangement joins TRBV6-5 to TRBJ1-2, with 10 nucleotides matching TRBD1. The length of the CDR3 is 14 residues. V lost 5 bases, J lost 3 bases, and 3 bases stayed unmatched. Germline loops: CDR1 MNHEY, CDR2 SVGAGI. CDR3 bases: TGTGCCAGCAGTCCGACAGGGGGCCACTATGGCTACACCTTC. As protein: CASSPTGGHYGYTF.

The genes are TRBV9 and TRBJ2-1; D is unclear. Germline CDR1 and CDR2: SGDLS and YYNGEE. The V gene lost 0 bases and the J gene lost 10 bases, with 20 bases spanning the gap. CDR3 size: 16 residues. CDR3 amino acids: CASSVGPAASSREQFF. CDR3 bases: TGTGCCAGCAGCGTAGGACCAGCAGCCTCTTCTAGGGAGCAGTTCTTC.

This chain connects TRBV6-5 to TRBJ2-5; D is unresolved. Per germline, CDR1 MNHEY and CDR2 SVGAGI. The CDR3 totals 14 residues. V lost 7 bases, J lost 5 bases, and 17 bases lay in between. CDR3 bases: TGTGCCAGCAACAACGAACCGGGTGGGGAGACCCAGTACTTC. This codes for CASNNEPGGETQYF.

This chain connects TRBV18 to TRBJ2-2; D call uncertain. The germline V and J ends were trimmed by 2 bases and 7 bases, with 14 bases remaining between them. Germline assignment: CDR1 KGHSH and CDR2 LQKENI. The CDR3 length is 15 residues. The CDR3 reads CASSPMGIVHGELFF. CDR3 DNA: TGTGCCAGCTCACCAATGGGGATAGTCCACGGGGAGCTGTTTTTT.

The chain recombines TRBV23-1 with TRBJ2-1, with 10 bases identical to TRBD1. TRBV23-1 is sorted into the ORF group, with uncertain function. There are 14 residues in the CDR3. Trimming took 10 bases from V and 5 from J; bases not matched to a gene: 8. CDR3 sequence (DNA): TGCGCCATGATAACGGGACAGGGGAACAATGAGCAGTTCTTC. Its translation: CAMITGQGNNEQFF.

The rearrangement joins TRBV14 to TRBJ2-5, with no clear D. CDR1 and CDR2 (germline): SGHDN, FVKESK. The CDR3 consists of 16 residues. Trimming removed 0 bases at V and 2 bases at J, with 13 bases between. CDR3 DNA sequence: TGTGCCAGCAGCCAAGATACGGAAACAGTTCAAGAGACCCAGTACTTC. This encodes CASSQDTETVQETQYF.

Regarding this clone: Other nucleotide sequences in the sample specify the same CDR3. The chain employs TRBV5-1 and TRBJ1-4, with TRBD1 as a possible D gene (6 bases). CDR3 length equals 15 residues. Trimming shortened V by 0 bases and J by 0 bases, and 6 bases separated the two germline ends. Per germline, CDR1 SGHRS and CDR2 YFSETQ. CDR3 sequence (DNA): TGCGCCAGCAGCTTGGCAGGGGCAACTAATGAAAAACTGTTTTTT. This sequence encodes CASSLAGATNEKLFF.

CDR3 DNA sequence: TGTGCCAGCAGCCAAGTTGACAGGGGGAACACCGGGGAGCTGTTTTTT. It translates to CASSQVDRGNTGELFF. The chain couples TRBV14 to TRBJ2-2, with 8 positions matching TRBD1. V dropped 1 base and J dropped 1; count of bases not matched to a gene: 2. Germline CDR1 and CDR2: SGHDN and FVKESK. The CDR3 runs 16 residues.